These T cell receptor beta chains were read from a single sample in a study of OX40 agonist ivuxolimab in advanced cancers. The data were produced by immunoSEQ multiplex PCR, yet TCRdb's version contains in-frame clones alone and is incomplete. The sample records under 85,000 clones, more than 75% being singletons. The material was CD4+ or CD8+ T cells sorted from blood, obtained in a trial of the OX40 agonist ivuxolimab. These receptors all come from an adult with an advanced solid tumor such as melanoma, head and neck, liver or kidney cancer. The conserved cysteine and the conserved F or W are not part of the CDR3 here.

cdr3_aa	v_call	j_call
AARKRDGDYEQY	TRBV19	NA
ASSPDRGQVSNQPQH	TRBV19	TRBJ1-5
ASSLRRGVGQYHNEQF	TRBV11-2	TRBJ2-1
ASSLLGQPNEKLF	TRBV28	TRBJ1-4
ASSEQTNIQY	TRBV2	TRBJ2-4
ASSATGLAKNIQY	TRBV25-1	TRBJ2-4
ASSTRPLNSGANVLT	TRBV7-6	TRBJ2-6
ASSLQGDTEAF	TRBV11-3	TRBJ1-1
ASSIRGPGTEAF	TRBV19	TRBJ1-1
ASSEATGLNEQF	TRBV10-1	TRBJ2-1
ASSLPASNEQF	TRBV5-4	TRBJ2-1
ARSIGQEYNEQF	TRBV5-3	TRBJ2-1
AWSVRFDSANTGELF	TRBV30	TRBJ2-2
ASSLRGGPHTGELF	TRBV4-3	TRBJ2-2
ASSSRTQNSGNTIY	TRBV11-1	TRBJ1-3
ASSAQETQY	TRBV5-4	TRBJ2-5
ASKNGYSGNTIY	TRBV19	TRBJ1-3
ASTEQGAIQPQH	TRBV19	TRBJ1-5
ASSLAPLAGGRRDEQF	TRBV7-2	TRBJ2-1
ASSYPGAPEAF	TRBV6-6	TRBJ1-1
ASSPPAGGVGGEQY	TRBV18	TRBJ2-7
ASSSRQGTDTQY	TRBV5-4	TRBJ2-3
ASSRVGGSNYGYT	TRBV5-1	TRBJ1-2
ASRRTTYNRMQGQF	TRBV7-2	TRBJ2-1
ASSKARLVGCEEQF	TRBV21-1	TRBJ2-1
ASSRRDRAYEQY	TRBV13	TRBJ2-7
ASSIIPTGANEKLF	TRBV19	TRBJ1-4
AWSPRDFVGYT	TRBV30	TRBJ1-2
ASSLSSQHTEAF	TRBV27	TRBJ1-1
ASFKEYYGYT	TRBV28	TRBJ1-2
ASSSQGRANQPQH	TRBV7-2	TRBJ1-5
ASSLAGPRTAFQETQY	TRBV11-2	TRBJ2-5
ATRDRGTDTQY	TRBV6-6	TRBJ2-3
ASSPVGSSYEQY	TRBV28	TRBJ2-7
ASSEPFGSRRGWETQY	TRBV2	TRBJ2-5
ASSYSGQANTEAF	TRBV6-5	TRBJ1-1
ASSPRTSGRTDTQY	TRBV7-2	TRBJ2-3
ASTGQGTTEAF	TRBV2	TRBJ1-1
ASSAGLAGRETQY	TRBV2	TRBJ2-5
ASSPDFTGANVLT	TRBV5-1	TRBJ2-6
ASSADRGGGKLF	TRBV7-7	TRBJ1-4